The 4 T cell receptor beta chains below come from one sample, sequenced in a study of T cell responses to AZD1222 COVID-19 vaccine. Assay: immunoSEQ multiplex PCR; the TCRdb copy retains only in-frame clones and omits some. The table has fewer than 110,000 clones, around 90% seen once. The sequences come from peripheral blood, collected on day 0 of AZD1222 vaccination. The receptors shown here come from an adult in good health.

The chain recombines TRBV5-6 with TRBJ2-3, with 8 bases identical to TRBD2. V shed 4 bases and J 8 bases; nucleotides not matched to a gene: 9. Germline lookup yields CDR1 SGHDT and CDR2 YYEEEE. The CDR3 covers 14 residues. CDR3 DNA sequence: TGTGCCAGCAGCCGGAGCGGGGGCGGGGGTACGCAGTATTTT. Its protein is CASSRSGGGGTQYF.

This clone has only one observation. In DNA form, the CDR3 reads TGTGCCAGCAGCCAAGAACTACGCCTCCGCAAAGTTGTAGCCAAAAACATTCAGTACTTC. It is translated as CASSQELRLRKVVAKNIQYF. J is TRBJ2-4 and V is TRBV3-1 (or the pseudogene TRBV3-2); D is unclear. Germline V lookup: CDR1 LGHDT, CDR2 YNNKEL (reference sequence). The CDR3 loop spans 20 amino acids. The germline V and J ends were trimmed by 0 bases and 0 bases, with 21 bases remaining between them.

This clone has a single count. This chain links TRBV6-5 with TRBJ2-2; D is perhaps TRBD1 or TRBD2 (6 bases each). The CDR3 runs 15 residues. Trimming stripped 0 bases from V and 7 bases from J, with 12 bases between. The V gene's germline CDR1 is MNHEY and CDR2 SVGAGI. The CDR3 DNA is TGTGCCAGCAGTTACTCGCTGGGGGGCAACGGGGAGCTGTTTTTT. It is translated as CASSYSLGGNGELFF.

V usage is TRBV29-1 and J usage is TRBJ1-1, with a weak D call TRBD1 (6 bases). V shed 6 bases and J shed 5 bases, with 16 bases lying between them. The CDR3 is 13 amino acids. The germline CDR1 and CDR2 sequences are SQVTM and ANQGSEA. The chain's CDR3 is CSVNRASRTEAFF. The DNA for the CDR3 is TGCAGCGTCAACAGGGCGTCGAGGACTGAAGCTTTCTTT.